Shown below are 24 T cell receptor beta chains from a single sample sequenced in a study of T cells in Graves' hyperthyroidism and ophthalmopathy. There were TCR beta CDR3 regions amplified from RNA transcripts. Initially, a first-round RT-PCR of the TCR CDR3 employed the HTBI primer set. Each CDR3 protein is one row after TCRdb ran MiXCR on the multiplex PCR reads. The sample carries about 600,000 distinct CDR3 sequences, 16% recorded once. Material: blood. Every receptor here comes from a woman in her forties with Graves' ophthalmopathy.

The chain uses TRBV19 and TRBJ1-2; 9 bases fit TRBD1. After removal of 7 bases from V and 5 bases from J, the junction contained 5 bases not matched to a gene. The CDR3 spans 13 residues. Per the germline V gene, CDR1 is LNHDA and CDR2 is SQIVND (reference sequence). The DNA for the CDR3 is TGTGCCAGTAATACAGGGGGCTGGTATGGCTACACCTTC. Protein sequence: CASNTGGWYGYTF.

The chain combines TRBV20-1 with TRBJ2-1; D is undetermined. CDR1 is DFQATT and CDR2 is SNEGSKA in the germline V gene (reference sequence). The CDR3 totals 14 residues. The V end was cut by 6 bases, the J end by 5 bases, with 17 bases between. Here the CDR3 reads CSALHEYPHNEQFF. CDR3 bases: TGCAGTGCGCTACACGAGTACCCCCACAATGAGCAGTTCTTC.

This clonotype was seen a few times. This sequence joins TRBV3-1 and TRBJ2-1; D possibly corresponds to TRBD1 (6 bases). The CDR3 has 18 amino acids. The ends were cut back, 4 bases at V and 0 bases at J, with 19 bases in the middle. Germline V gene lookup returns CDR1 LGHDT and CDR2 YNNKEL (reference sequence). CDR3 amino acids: CASSLRLTGRSSYNEQFF. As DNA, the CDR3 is TGTGCCAGCAGCCTTAGGTTGACAGGAAGGAGCTCCTACAATGAGCAGTTCTTC.

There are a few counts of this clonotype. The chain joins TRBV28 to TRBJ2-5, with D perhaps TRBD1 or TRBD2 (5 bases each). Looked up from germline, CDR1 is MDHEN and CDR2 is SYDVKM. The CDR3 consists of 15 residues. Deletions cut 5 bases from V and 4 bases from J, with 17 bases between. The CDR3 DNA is TGTGCCAGCAGTGAGGGGAAGCGGTCGTTAGAGACCCAGTACTTC. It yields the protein CASSEGKRSLETQYF.

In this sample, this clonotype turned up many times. Here the CDR3 reads CAWSVGGGETQYF. CDR3 DNA sequence: TGTGCCTGGAGTGTTGGCGGCGGAGAGACCCAGTACTTC. The chain has TRBV30 and TRBJ2-5; D gene unclear. CDR3 size: 13 residues. Trimming took 0 bases from V and 4 from J, leaving 9 bases between them. Germline assignment: CDR1 GTSNPN and CDR2 SVGIG (reference sequence).

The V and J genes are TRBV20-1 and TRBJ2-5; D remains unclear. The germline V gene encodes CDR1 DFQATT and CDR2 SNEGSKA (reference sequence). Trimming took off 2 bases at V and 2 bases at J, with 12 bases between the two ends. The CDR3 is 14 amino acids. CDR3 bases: TGCAGTGCTAGACCACAAGAACCACAAGAGACCCAGTACTTC. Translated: CSARPQEPQETQYF.

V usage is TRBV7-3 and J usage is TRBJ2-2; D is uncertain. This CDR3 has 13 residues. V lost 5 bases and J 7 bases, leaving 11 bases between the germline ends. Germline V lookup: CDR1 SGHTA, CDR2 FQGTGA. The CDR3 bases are TGTGCCAGCAGCCGAATAGTAGGCGGGGAGCTGTTTTTT. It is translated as CASSRIVGGELFF.

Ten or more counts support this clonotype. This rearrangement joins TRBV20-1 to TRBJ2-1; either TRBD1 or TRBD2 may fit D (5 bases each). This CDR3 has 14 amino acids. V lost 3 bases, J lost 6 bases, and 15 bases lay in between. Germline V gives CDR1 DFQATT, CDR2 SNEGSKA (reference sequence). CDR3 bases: TGCAGTGCTAGGGAGAGCCGGGACGTCAATGAGCAGTTCTTC. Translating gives CSARESRDVNEQFF.

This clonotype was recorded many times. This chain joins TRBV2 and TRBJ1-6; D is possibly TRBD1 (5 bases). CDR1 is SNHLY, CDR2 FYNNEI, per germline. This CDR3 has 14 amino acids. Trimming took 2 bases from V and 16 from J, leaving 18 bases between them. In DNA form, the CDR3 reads TGTGCCAGCAGTGAACTGGTGACAGTAGCGGTACTCCACTTT. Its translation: CASSELVTVAVLHF.

CDR3 loop: CASRTRGINTEAFF. CDR3 DNA sequence: TGTGCCAGTAGAACCAGGGGGATAAACACTGAAGCTTTCTTT. The chain employs TRBV19 and TRBJ1-1, with 7 bases identical to TRBD1. Per the germline V gene, CDR1 is LNHDA and CDR2 is SQIVND (reference sequence). The V gene end was trimmed by 6 bases and the J gene end by 2 bases; junction bases not matched to a gene: 6. The CDR3 totals 14 residues.

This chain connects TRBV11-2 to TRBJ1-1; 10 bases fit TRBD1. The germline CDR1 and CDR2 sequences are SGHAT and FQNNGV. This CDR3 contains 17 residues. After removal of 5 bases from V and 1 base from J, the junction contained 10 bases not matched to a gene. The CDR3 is CASSQAGQGTENTEAFF. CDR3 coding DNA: TGTGCCAGCAGCCAGGCGGGACAGGGGACGGAGAACACTGAAGCTTTCTTT. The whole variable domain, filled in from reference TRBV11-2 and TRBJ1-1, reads EAGVAQSPRYKIIEKRQSVAFWCNPISGHATLYWYQQILGQGPKLLIQFQNNGVVDDSQLPKDRFSAERLKGVDSTLKIQPAKLEDSAVYLCASSQAGQGTENTEAFFGQGTRLTVV.

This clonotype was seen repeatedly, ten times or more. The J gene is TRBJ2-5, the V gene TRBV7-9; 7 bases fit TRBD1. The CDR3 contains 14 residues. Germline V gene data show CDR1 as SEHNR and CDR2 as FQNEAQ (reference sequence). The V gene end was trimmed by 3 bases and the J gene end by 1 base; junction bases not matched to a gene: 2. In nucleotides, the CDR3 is TGTGCCAGCAGCTTTGCAGGGGGCCAAGAGACCCAGTACTTC. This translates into CASSFAGGQETQYF.

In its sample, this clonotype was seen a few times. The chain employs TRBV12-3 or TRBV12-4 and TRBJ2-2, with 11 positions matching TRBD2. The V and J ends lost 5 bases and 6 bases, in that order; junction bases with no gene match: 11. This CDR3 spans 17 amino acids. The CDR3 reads CASSLTPTTSGAGELFF. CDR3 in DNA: TGTGCCAGCAGTCTCACCCCAACGACTAGCGGGGCCGGGGAGCTGTTTTTT.

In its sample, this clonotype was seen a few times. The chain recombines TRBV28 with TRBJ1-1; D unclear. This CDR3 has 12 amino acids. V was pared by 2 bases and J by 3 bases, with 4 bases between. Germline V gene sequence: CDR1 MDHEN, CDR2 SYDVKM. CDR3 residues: CASSLIDTEAFF. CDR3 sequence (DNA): TGTGCCAGCAGTTTAATAGACACTGAAGCTTTCTTT. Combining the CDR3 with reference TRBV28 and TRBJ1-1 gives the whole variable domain DVKVTQSSRYLVKRTGEKVFLECVQDMDHENMFWYRQDPGLGLRLIYFSYDVKMKEKGDIPEGYSVSREKKERFSLILESASTNQTSMYLCASSLIDTEAFFGQGTRLTVV.

The CDR3 sequence: CATSSNQGATQNEQFF. The CDR3 DNA sequence: TGTGCCACCAGCAGTAACCAGGGGGCAACACAGAATGAGCAGTTCTTC. The chain links TRBV15 to TRBJ2-1; 8 bases align to TRBD1. The CDR3 totals 16 residues. The V gene's germline CDR1 is LNHNV and CDR2 YYDKDF (reference sequence). V shed 3 bases and J 7 bases; nucleotides not matched to a gene: 11.

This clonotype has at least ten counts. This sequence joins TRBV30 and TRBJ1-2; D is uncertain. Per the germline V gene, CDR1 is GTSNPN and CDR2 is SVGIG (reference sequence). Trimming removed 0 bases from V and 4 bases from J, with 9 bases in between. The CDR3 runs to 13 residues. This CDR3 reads CAWSVSDFYGYTF. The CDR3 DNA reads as TGTGCCTGGAGTGTCTCGGACTTCTATGGCTACACCTTC.

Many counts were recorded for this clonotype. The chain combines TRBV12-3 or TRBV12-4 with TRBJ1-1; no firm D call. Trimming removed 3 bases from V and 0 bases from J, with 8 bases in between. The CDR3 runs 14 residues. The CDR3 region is CASSFDTLNTEAFF. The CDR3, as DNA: TGTGCCAGCAGTTTTGACACTTTGAACACTGAAGCTTTCTTT.

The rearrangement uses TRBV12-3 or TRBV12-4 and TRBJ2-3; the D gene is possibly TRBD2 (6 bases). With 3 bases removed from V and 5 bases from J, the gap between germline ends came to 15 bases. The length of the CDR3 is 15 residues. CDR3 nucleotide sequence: TGTGCCAGCAGTTTCCTAGCGAGACACATAGATACGCAGTATTTT. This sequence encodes CASSFLARHIDTQYF.

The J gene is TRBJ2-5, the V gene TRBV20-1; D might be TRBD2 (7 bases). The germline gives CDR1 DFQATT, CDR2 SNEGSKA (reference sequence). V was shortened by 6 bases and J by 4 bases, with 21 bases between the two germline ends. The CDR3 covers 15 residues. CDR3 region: CSAPPGRGPGETQYF. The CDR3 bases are TGCAGTGCCCCACCGGGGCGGGGGCCGGGAGAGACCCAGTACTTC.

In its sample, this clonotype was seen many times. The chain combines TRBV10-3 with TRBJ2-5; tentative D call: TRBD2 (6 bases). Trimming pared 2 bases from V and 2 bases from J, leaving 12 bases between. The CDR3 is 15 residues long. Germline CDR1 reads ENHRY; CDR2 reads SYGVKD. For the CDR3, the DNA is TGTGCCATCAGTGAGCGGCCGGGGGAACAAGAGACCCAGTACTTC. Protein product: CAISERPGEQETQYF.

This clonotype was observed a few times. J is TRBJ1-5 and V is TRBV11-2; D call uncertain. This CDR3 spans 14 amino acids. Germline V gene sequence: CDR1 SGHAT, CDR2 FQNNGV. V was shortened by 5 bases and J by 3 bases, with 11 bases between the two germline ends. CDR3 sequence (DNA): TGTGCCAGCAGCAAGAACGGACTCAATCAGCCCCAGCATTTT. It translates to CASSKNGLNQPQHF. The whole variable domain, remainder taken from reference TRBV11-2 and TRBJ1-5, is EAGVAQSPRYKIIEKRQSVAFWCNPISGHATLYWYQQILGQGPKLLIQFQNNGVVDDSQLPKDRFSAERLKGVDSTLKIQPAKLEDSAVYLCASSKNGLNQPQHFGDGTRLSIL.

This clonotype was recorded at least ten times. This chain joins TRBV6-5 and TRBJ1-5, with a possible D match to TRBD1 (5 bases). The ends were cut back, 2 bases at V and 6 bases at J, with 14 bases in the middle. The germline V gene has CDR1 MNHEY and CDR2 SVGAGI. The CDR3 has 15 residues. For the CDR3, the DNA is TGTGCCAGCAGTTACAAGGGGACCCCCGGTCAGCCCCAGCATTTT. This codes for CASSYKGTPGQPQHF.

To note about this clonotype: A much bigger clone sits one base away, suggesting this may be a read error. The CDR3 bases are TGCGGCTGCGTGGGGGACACAGTGAACACCGGGGAGCTGTTTTTT. Protein: CGCVGDTVNTGELFF. The genes are TRBV29-1 and TRBJ2-2; D perhaps matches TRBD1 (6 bases). In germline, CDR1 is SQVTM, CDR2 ANQGSEA. CDR3 length equals 15 residues.

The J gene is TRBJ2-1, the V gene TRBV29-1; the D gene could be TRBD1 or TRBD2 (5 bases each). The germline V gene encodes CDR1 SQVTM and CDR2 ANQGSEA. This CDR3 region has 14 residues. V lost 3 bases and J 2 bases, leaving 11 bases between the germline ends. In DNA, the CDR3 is TGCAGCGTTGAGGGGGACGGAGCCTACAATGAGCAGTTCTTC. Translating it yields CSVEGDGAYNEQFF.